A selection of T cell receptor beta chains follows, all from one sample in a study of cytomegalovirus exposure and HLA in healthy donors. Some clones are missing from TCRdb's copy, which holds only in-frame ones; the method was immunoSEQ multiplex PCR. In the table there are approximately 170,000 clones, 60% to 80% of which are singletons. Material: PBMCs. The receptors come from a middle-aged man in good health and CMV-seronegative. CDR3s include the opening cysteine and the closing phenylalanine or tryptophan. The D gene is left open where the match is weak. Only some rows state a clone size, as once, few, many or a class for expanded clones.

size	V	D	J	CDR3
.	TRBV29-1	.	TRBJ1-5	CSVAGWVNQPQHF
.	TRBV30	.	TRBJ1-1	CAWSVVRERLPEAFF
.	TRBV6-6	TRBD1	TRBJ2-7	CASSPRTGGTHEQYF
.	TRBV19	TRBD1	TRBJ2-7	CASSLPGQTFYEQYF
.	TRBV6-4	.	TRBJ1-2	CASRPLAYTAYGYTF
.	TRBV11-2	.	TRBJ2-1	CASSLDRLAHEQFF
.	TRBV6-1	.	TRBJ2-5	CASSVGRVGETQYF
.	TRBV29-1	TRBD1	TRBJ1-1	CSVVGQGPTEAFF
.	TRBV18	.	TRBJ2-2	CASSLQKNTGELFF
.	TRBV11-2	.	TRBJ1-2	CASSASTGTVYGYTF
.	TRBV5-1	.	TRBJ2-7	CASSLTQAYEQYF
few	TRBV29-1	.	TRBJ2-1	CSVESGRSSYNEQFF
once	TRBV7-9	.	TRBJ1-1	CSSSPPRGSEYTEAFF
few	TRBV6-1	.	TRBJ2-7	CASSEGGAIYEQYF
.	TRBV4-3	TRBD2	TRBJ2-5	CASSPAAGGQETQYF
.	TRBV11-2	.	TRBJ2-3	CASSLYRTVEDTQYF
.	TRBV5-1	TRBD1	TRBJ1-4	CASSTRTGGAVEKLFF
.	TRBV7-6	TRBD2	TRBJ2-1	CASSFLAGEVNEQFF
.	TRBV29-1	.	TRBJ1-2	CSVEPGHGYTF
.	TRBV6-1	.	TRBJ2-7	CASSGLGGENYEQYF
.	TRBV6-5	.	TRBJ2-2	CASSQQGGTGELFF
few	TRBV12-2	.	TRBJ2-5	CASRLRQGAPREQYF
.	TRBV5-4	.	TRBJ2-1	CASREDSNEQFF
.	TRBV7-2	.	TRBJ2-7	CASSPRASLSYEQYF
.	TRBV15	.	TRBJ1-1	CATSRDRPRGGGTEAFF
once	TRBV5-4	.	TRBJ1-2	CASSLQGRDYGYTF
once	TRBV19	.	TRBJ2-5	CASSIVASQETQYF
.	TRBV5-1	.	TRBJ2-3	CASSFGDRFTDTQYF
once	TRBV4-3	TRBD1	TRBJ1-1	CASSQDRDSRTEAFF
few	TRBV10-3	.	TRBJ1-2	CAISGDILPGYGYTF
few	TRBV10-3	TRBD1	TRBJ1-1	CAIRGQGLYTEAFF
.	TRBV11-2	TRBD2	TRBJ2-5	CASSLRLAGEGAETQYF
few	TRBV7-9	.	TRBJ1-5	CASSLSWGQRGLSNQPQHF
.	TRBV6-4	.	TRBJ1-3	CASSASAGNTIYF
.	TRBV7-3	.	TRBJ1-1	CASSKTVNGEAFF
once	TRBV2	.	TRBJ1-5	CASSGWGGNQPQHF
.	TRBV5-5	.	TRBJ2-7	CASSSREWAGTYEQYF
.	TRBV18	TRBD1	TRBJ2-7	CASSPPAGQGGSYEQYF
.	TRBV7-3	TRBD1	TRBJ2-1	CASSEAGTGSYEQFF
few	TRBV7-2	TRBD2	TRBJ2-1	CASSPSLAGGSSYNEQFF
few	TRBV11-2	TRBD1	TRBJ2-7	CASSLGTGGYEQYF
.	TRBV6-6	TRBD1	TRBJ1-1	CASRPGQILNTEAFF
.	TRBV19	.	TRBJ1-1	CASTRTGGWTEAFF
.	TRBV6-5	.	TRBJ2-3	CASSWGVSTDTQYF
.	TRBV5-1	TRBD1	TRBJ2-1	CASSPGQTYNEQFF
few	TRBV30	TRBD2	TRBJ2-5	CAWSLSGGGETQYF
few	TRBV5-4	.	TRBJ2-3	CASGDSGDTQYF
few	TRBV25-1	.	TRBJ2-3	CASSESGSTDTQYF
.	TRBV18	.	TRBJ1-5	CASTDSNQPQHF
few	TRBV11-2	TRBD2	TRBJ2-7	CASSERGLAGGGNEQYF
.	TRBV5-1	.	TRBJ1-1	CASSSQGPTEAFF
.	TRBV18	.	TRBJ1-2	CASSPSGGYGYTF
.	TRBV27	.	TRBJ1-1	CASSLSRTDYTEAFF
.	TRBV6-4	.	TRBJ2-5	CASSDSYNQETQYF
.	TRBV5-5	.	TRBJ1-1	CASSLREAAMNTEAFF
.	TRBV7-9	TRBD1	TRBJ1-5	CASSPDRVGSNQPQHF
few	TRBV7-6	TRBD2	TRBJ2-1	CASSSRLAGDLNSYNEQFF
few	TRBV5-1	.	TRBJ1-2	CASSPTQGNEVGGYTF
.	TRBV9	TRBD2	TRBJ2-2	CASTQRPLRGANTGELFF